The 12 T cell receptor beta chains below were found in one sample sequenced in a study of T-cell memory formation after mild COVID-19. TCRdb recomputed calls from the 5' RACE reads with MiXCR, one row per CDR3 protein. This table holds about 340,000 distinct CDR3 sequences, approximately 15% found once. The sample taken for sequencing was PBMCs or a T cell subset sorted from them (not recorded which). The receptors here all came from a man in his late teens or twenties who had mild COVID-19 (a few samples of this study predate the infection). Cell type and time point are not known.

The chain combines TRBV10-2 with TRBJ1-2, with TRBD1 matching over 7 bases. The CDR3 length is 13 residues. With 5 bases clipped from V and 4 bases from J, the junction kept 4 bases outside the gene matches. Looked up from germline, CDR1 is WSHSY and CDR2 is SAAADI. CDR3 in amino acids: CASSPGGLYGYTF. The DNA of the CDR3 is TGCGCCAGCAGTCCAGGGGGGCTCTATGGCTACACCTTC.

In its sample, this clonotype was seen a few times. The chain joins TRBV12-3 or TRBV12-4 to TRBJ1-1; no firm D call. V gave up 5 bases and J gave up 7 bases, with 11 bases separating them. The CDR3 runs 12 residues. CDR3 bases: TGTGCCAGCAGTCCTCGGACGGGTGAAGCTTTCTTT. This sequence encodes CASSPRTGEAFF.

This chain links TRBV6-5 with TRBJ1-5; no reliable D call. Deletions cut 8 bases from V and 0 bases from J, with 8 bases between. The germline CDR1 and CDR2 sequences are MNHEY and SVGAGI. CDR3 length equals 13 residues. The CDR3 reads CASQGYSNQPQHF. For the CDR3, the DNA is TGTGCCAGCCAAGGTTATAGCAATCAGCCCCAGCATTTT.

The chain carries TRBV4-3 and TRBJ2-2; 8 bases agree with TRBD1. The trim removed 1 base at V and 6 bases at J, leaving 7 bases unmatched. The CDR3 spans 16 residues. Germline values: CDR1 LGHNA, CDR2 YSLEER. CDR3 nucleotides: TGCGCCAGCAGCCAAGGGGACAGGCTTGGCTCCGGGGAGCTGTTTTTT. It translates to CASSQGDRLGSGELFF.

This clonotype was recorded a few times. V is TRBV29-1 and J is TRBJ2-2, with D perhaps TRBD1 (6 bases). The germline CDR1 and CDR2 sequences are SQVTM and ANQGSEA. The CDR3 spans 13 residues. The ends were cut back, 6 bases at V and 0 bases at J, with 8 bases in the middle. CDR3 region: CSVGTSNTGELFF. In DNA form, the CDR3 reads TGCAGCGTCGGGACATCGAACACCGGGGAGCTGTTTTTT.

In its sample, this clonotype was seen a few times. The J gene is TRBJ1-1, the V gene TRBV6-5; the D gene is possibly TRBD1 (5 bases). CDR3 size: 12 residues. CDR1 MNHEY and CDR2 SVGAGI come from the germline V gene. Between the trimmed V and J ends, which lost 8 bases and 2 bases, there was a span of 9 bases. The CDR3 sequence: CASQTANTEAFF. The CDR3 nucleotides are TGTGCCAGCCAGACAGCAAACACTGAAGCTTTCTTT.

The sample holds many counts of this clonotype. This chain links TRBV7-2 with TRBJ2-3; a possible D gene is TRBD1 (7 bases). Trimming removed 2 bases at V and 3 bases at J, with 12 bases between. Germline-derived CDR1 and CDR2 are SGHTA and FQGNSA. The CDR3 has 15 amino acids. This CDR3 is CASSLQGGRTDTQYF. The CDR3 nucleotides read TGTGCCAGCAGCTTACAGGGGGGTCGAACAGATACGCAGTATTTT.

In this sample, this clonotype turned up a few times. The rearrangement uses TRBV5-1 and TRBJ1-2; D may be TRBD1 (6 bases). With 3 bases removed from V and 8 bases from J, the gap between germline ends came to 17 bases. There are 14 residues in the CDR3. The germline V gene has CDR1 SGHRS and CDR2 YFSETQ. CDR3 sequence reads: CASSSTLRGSGYTF. As DNA, the CDR3 is TGCGCCAGCAGCTCGACCCTCAGGGGCTCGGGCTACACCTTC.

The chain links TRBV5-1 to TRBJ1-2, with D possibly TRBD1 on 6 matching bases. The CDR3 spans 15 residues. Germline assignment: CDR1 SGHRS and CDR2 YFSETQ. V was cut by 3 bases and J by 0 bases, with 12 bases left in between. The CDR3 reads CASSSGDTANYGYTF. For the CDR3, the DNA is TGCGCCAGCAGCTCGGGGGACACCGCTAACTATGGCTACACCTTC. The full variable domain, with the rest looked up from reference TRBV5-1 and TRBJ1-2, is KAGVTQTPRYLIKTRGQQVTLSCSPISGHRSVSWYQQTPGQGLQFLFEYFSETQRNKGNFPGRFSGRQFSNSRSEMNVSTLELGDSALYLCASSSGDTANYGYTFGSGTRLTVV.

J is TRBJ2-7 and V is TRBV7-2, with D possibly matching TRBD2 (6 bases). Germline V gene sequence: CDR1 SGHTA, CDR2 FQGNSA. The V and J ends lost 6 bases and 4 bases respectively, with 16 bases between them. The CDR3 is made up of 14 amino acids. The CDR3 region has the DNA TGTGCCAGCAGTCGGTCCGGGGGATGGTACGAGCAGTACTTC. The encoded protein is CASSRSGGWYEQYF.

The V and J genes are TRBV6-1 and TRBJ2-5, with D uncertain. Germline V gene sequence: CDR1 MNHNS, CDR2 SASEGT. This CDR3 spans 16 amino acids. Trimming removed 2 bases from V and 2 bases from J, with 15 bases in between. CDR3 nucleotide sequence: TGTGCCAGCAGTGAAAAAATCTTTGGCGTTCAAGAGACCCAGTACTTC. Translating gives CASSEKIFGVQETQYF.

This clonotype was recorded many times. The rearrangement uses TRBV4-2 and TRBJ2-3; 13 positions agree with TRBD2. J lost 4 bases, V lost 0 bases, and 1 base had no gene match. This CDR3 spans 16 amino acids. Germline V gives CDR1 LGHNA, CDR2 YNFKEQ. Here the CDR3 reads CASSQDGTSGADTQYF. The CDR3 coding sequence is TGTGCCAGCAGCCAAGATGGGACTAGCGGGGCAGATACGCAGTATTTT.